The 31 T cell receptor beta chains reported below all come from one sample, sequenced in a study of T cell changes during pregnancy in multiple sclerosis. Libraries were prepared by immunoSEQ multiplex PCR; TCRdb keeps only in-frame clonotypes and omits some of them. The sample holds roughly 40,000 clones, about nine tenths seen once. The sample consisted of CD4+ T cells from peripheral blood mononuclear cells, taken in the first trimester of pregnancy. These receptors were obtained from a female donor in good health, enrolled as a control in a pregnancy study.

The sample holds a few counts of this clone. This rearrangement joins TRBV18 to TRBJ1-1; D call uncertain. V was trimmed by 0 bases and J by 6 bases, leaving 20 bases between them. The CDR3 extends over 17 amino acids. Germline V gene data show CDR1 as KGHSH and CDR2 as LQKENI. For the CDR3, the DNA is TGTGCCAGCTCACCACCGAGAGGGTTTGTAGTTAGCGCTGAAGCTTTCTTT. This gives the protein CASSPPRGFVVSAEAFF. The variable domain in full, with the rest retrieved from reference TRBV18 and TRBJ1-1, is NAGVMQNPRHLVRRRGQEARLRCSPMKGHSHVYWYRQLPEEGLKFMVYLQKENIIDESGMPKERFSAEFPKEGPSILRIQQVVRGDSAAYFCASSPPRGFVVSAEAFFGQGTRLTVV.

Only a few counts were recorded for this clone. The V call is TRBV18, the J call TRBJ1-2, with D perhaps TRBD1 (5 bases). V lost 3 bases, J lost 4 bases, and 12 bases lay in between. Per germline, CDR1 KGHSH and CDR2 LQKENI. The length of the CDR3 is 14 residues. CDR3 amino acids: CASSPAGQLYGYTF. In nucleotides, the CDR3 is TGTGCCAGCTCACCCGCAGGGCAACTCTATGGCTACACCTTC.

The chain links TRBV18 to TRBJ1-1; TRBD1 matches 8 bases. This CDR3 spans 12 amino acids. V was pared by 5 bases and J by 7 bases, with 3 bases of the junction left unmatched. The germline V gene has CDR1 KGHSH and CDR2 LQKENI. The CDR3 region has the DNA TGTGCCAGCTCAACTGGACAGGGTGAAGCTTTCTTT. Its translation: CASSTGQGEAFF. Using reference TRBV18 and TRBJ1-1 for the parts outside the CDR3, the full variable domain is NAGVMQNPRHLVRRRGQEARLRCSPMKGHSHVYWYRQLPEEGLKFMVYLQKENIIDESGMPKERFSAEFPKEGPSILRIQQVVRGDSAAYFCASSTGQGEAFFGQGTRLTVV.

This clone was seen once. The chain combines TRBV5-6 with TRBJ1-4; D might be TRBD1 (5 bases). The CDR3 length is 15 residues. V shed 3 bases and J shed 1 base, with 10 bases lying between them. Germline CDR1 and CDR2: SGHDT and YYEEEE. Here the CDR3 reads CASSSWGVTNEKLFF. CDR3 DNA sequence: TGTGCCAGCAGCTCCTGGGGGGTAACTAATGAAAAACTGTTTTTT.

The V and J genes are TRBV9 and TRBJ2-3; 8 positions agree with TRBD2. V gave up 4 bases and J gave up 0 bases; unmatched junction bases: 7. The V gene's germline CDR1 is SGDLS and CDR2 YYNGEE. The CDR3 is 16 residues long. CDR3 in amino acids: CASSPGAGASTDTQYF. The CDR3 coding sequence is TGTGCCAGCAGCCCTGGAGCGGGGGCGAGCACAGATACGCAGTATTTT.

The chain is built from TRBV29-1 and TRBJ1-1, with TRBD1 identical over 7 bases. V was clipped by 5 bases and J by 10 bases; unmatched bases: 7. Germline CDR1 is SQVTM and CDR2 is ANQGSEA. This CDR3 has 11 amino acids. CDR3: CSVSGGFRAFF. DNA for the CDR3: TGCAGCGTTTCAGGGGGGTTCCGAGCTTTCTTT.

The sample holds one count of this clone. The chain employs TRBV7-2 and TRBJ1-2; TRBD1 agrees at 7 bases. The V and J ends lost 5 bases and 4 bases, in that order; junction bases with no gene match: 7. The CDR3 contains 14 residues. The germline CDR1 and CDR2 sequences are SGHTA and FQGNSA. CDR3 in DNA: TGTGCCAGCAGCAGGGACAGCCAGGTCTATGGCTACACCTTC. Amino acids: CASSRDSQVYGYTF.

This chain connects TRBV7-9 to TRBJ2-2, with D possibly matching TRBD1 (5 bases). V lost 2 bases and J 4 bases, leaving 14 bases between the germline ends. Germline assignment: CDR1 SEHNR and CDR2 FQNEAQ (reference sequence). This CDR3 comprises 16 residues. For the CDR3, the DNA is TGTGCCAGCAGCTTAAAGGGGCCCCACGGCACCGGGGAGCTGTTTTTT. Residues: CASSLKGPHGTGELFF.

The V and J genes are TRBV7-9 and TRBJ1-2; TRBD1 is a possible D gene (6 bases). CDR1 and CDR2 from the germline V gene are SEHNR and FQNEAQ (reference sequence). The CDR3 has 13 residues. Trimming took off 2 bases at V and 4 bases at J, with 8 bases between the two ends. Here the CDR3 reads CASSLTGSYGYTF. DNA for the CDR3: TGTGCCAGCAGCTTAACAGGGAGCTATGGCTACACCTTC.

The CDR3 region is CATSIGGQETQYF. In nucleotides, the CDR3 is TGTGCCACCAGCATCGGGGGCCAAGAGACCCAGTACTTC. The rearrangement joins TRBV15 to TRBJ2-5, with D possibly being TRBD2 (6 bases). CDR1 and CDR2 from the germline V gene are LNHNV and YYDKDF (reference sequence). This CDR3 contains 13 residues. The ends were cut back, 4 bases at V and 1 base at J, with 7 bases in the middle.

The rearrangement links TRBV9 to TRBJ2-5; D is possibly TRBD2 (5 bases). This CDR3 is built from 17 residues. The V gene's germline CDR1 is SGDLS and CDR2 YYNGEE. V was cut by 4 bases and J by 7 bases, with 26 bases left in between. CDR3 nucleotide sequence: TGTGCCAGCAGCCCGCAGGTAATAGGGAGCCCAAGAGTGACCCAGTACTTC. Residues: CASSPQVIGSPRVTQYF.

The CDR3 protein is CASSLGIGRPTSEAFF. CDR3 nucleotide sequence: TGTGCCAGCAGCTTAGGTATCGGGAGGCCGACCTCTGAAGCTTTCTTT. V usage is TRBV7-2 and J usage is TRBJ1-1; D remains unclear. This CDR3 is 16 amino acids long. Germline CDR1 reads SGHTA; CDR2 reads FQGNSA. The V and J ends lost 1 base and 6 bases respectively, with 18 bases between them.

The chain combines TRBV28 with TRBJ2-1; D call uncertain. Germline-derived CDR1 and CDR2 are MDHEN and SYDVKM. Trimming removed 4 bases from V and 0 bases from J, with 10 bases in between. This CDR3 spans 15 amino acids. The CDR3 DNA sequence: TGTGCCAGCAGTTCACCGTTGAGCTCCTACAATGAGCAGTTCTTC. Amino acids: CASSSPLSSYNEQFF.

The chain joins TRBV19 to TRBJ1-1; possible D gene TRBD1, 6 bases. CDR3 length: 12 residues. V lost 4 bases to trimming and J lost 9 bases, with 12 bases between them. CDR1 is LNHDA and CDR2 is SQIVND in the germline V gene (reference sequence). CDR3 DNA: TGTGCCAGTAGTAATCAGGGGTTCCAAGCTTTCTTT. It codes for CASSNQGFQAFF.

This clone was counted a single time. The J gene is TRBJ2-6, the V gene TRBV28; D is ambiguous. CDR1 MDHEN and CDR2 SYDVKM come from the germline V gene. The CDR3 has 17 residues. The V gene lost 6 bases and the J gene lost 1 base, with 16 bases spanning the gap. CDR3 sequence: CASRSVIPSSGANVLTF. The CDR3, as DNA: TGTGCCAGCAGGTCGGTGATACCATCGTCTGGGGCCAACGTCCTGACTTTC.

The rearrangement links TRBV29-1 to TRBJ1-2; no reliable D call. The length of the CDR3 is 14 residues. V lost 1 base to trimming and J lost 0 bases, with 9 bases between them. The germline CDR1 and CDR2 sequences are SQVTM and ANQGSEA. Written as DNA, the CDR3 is TGCAGCGTTGAAGGCGGATATCCTAACTATGGCTACACCTTC. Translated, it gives CSVEGGYPNYGYTF.

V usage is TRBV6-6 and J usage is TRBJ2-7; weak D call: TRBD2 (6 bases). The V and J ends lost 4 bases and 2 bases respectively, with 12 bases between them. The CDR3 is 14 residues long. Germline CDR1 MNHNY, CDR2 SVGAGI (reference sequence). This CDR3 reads CASSSGGLTYEQYF. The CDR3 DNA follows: TGTGCCAGCAGTTCTGGAGGGTTGACCTACGAGCAGTACTTC.

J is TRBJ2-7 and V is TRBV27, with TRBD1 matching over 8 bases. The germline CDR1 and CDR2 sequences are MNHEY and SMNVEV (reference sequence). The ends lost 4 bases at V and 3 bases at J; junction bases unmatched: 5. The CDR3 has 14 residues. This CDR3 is CASSSRGRRYEQYF. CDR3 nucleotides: TGTGCCAGCAGTTCCAGGGGGCGACGCTACGAGCAGTACTTC.

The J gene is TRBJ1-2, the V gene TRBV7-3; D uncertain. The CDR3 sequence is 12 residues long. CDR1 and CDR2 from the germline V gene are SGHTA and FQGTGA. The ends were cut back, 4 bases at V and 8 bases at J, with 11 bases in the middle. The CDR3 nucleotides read TGTGCCAGCAGCTCGCGAGTACGGGGCTACACCTTC. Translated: CASSSRVRGYTF.

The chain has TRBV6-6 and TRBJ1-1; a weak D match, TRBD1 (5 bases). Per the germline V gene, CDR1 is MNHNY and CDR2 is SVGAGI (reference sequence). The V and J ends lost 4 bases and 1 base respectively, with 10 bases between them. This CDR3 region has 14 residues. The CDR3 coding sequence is TGTGCCAGCAGTTCGCGCGGGGGGAACACTGAAGCTTTCTTT. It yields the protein CASSSRGGNTEAFF.

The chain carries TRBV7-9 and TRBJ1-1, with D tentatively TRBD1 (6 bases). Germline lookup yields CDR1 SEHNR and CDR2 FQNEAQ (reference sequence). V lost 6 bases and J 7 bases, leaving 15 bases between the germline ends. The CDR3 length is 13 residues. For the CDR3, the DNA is TGTGCCAGCAGAAAGGACAGCACCTTTGAAGCTTTCTTT. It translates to CASRKDSTFEAFF.

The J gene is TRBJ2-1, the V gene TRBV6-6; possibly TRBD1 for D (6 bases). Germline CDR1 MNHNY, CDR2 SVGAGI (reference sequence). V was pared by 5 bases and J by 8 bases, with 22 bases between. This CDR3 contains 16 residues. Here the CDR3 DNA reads TGTGCCAGCAGTCCCCAAAGTAGGCAGGGGAGTCATGAGCAGTTCTTC. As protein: CASSPQSRQGSHEQFF.

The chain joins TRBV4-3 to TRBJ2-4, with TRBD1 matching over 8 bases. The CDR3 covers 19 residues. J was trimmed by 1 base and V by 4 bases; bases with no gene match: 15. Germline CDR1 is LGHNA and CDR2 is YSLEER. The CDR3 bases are TGCGCCAGCAGCCCTTCATCAGGGGGCGTTATTGCGGCCAAAAACATTCAGTACTTC. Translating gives CASSPSSGGVIAAKNIQYF.

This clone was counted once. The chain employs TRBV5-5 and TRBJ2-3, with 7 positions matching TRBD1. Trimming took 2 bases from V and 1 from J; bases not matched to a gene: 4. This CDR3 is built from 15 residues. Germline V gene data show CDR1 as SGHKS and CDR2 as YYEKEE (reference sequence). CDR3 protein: CASSFGDRRTDTQYF. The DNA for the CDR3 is TGTGCCAGCAGCTTTGGGGACAGACGCACAGATACGCAGTATTTT.

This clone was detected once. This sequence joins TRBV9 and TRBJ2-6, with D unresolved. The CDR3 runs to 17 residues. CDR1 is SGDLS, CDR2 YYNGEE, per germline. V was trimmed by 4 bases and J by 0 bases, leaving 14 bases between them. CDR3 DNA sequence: TGTGCCAGCAGCCCGACAATACGAGACTCTGGGGCCAACGTCCTGACTTTC. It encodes CASSPTIRDSGANVLTF.

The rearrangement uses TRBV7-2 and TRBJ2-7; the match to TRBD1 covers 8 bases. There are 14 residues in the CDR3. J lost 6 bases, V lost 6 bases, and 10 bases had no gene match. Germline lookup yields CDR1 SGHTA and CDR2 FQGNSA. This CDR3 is CASRDRADSGEQYF. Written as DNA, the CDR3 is TGTGCCAGCAGGGACAGGGCGGATTCGGGCGAGCAGTACTTC.

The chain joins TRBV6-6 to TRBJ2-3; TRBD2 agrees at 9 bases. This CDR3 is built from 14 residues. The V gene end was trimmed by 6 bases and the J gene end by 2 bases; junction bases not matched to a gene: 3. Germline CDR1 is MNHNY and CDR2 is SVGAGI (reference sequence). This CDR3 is CASRLAGNTDTQYF. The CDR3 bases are TGTGCCAGCAGGCTAGCGGGGAACACAGATACGCAGTATTTT.

The DNA of the CDR3 is TGCGCCAGCAGGCAGCAAGGGGGAGATGGCTACACCTTC. It specifies CASRQQGGDGYTF. This rearrangement joins TRBV5-1 to TRBJ1-2, with D perhaps matching TRBD1 (6 bases). This CDR3 is 13 amino acids long. The ends were cut back, 5 bases at V and 6 bases at J, with 14 bases in the middle. CDR1 is SGHRS, CDR2 YFSETQ, per germline.

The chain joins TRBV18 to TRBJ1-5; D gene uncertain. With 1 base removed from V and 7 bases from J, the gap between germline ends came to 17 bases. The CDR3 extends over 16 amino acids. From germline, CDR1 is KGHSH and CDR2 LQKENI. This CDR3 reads CASSPLGLNAGQPQHF. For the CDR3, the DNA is TGTGCCAGCTCACCACTTGGTTTAAATGCGGGGCAGCCCCAGCATTTT.

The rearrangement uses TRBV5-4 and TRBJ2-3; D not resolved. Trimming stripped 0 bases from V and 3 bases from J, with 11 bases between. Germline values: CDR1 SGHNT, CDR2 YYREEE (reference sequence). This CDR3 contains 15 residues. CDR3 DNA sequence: TGTGCCAGCAGCTTGGACAGTTCTGGGACAGATACGCAGTATTTT. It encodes CASSLDSSGTDTQYF.

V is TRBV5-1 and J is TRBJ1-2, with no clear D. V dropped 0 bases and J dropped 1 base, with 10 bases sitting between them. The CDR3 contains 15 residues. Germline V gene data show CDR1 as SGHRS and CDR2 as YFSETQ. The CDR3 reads CASSLAEGGNYGYTF. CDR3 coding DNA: TGCGCCAGCAGCTTGGCCGAGGGAGGTAACTATGGCTACACCTTC.